One sample yielded the 18 T cell receptor beta chains listed below, sequenced in a study of blood T cell repertoires in COVID-19 (dated by TCRdb to 2018 to 2020). Preparation of the library involved the immunoSEQ multiplex PCR assay. TCRdb took this table from immuneACCESS and kept in-frame rearrangements with V and J called. Such tables lack part of the clones; where checked against another copy, unresolved V genes explain under half of the gap, and the rest is unexplained. Recorded for this sample are 300,000 to 350,000 clones; 65% to 90% of them occurred a single time. The ten top clones hold approximately 4% of the sample. The sample comprised PBMCs or T cells enriched from blood (not recorded which). The receptor set was obtained from a woman aged 40 to 50 with acute COVID-19.

The chain uses TRBV14 and TRBJ2-1, with TRBD1 matching 8 bases. The trim removed 4 bases at V and 8 bases at J, leaving 10 bases unmatched. CDR1 SGHDN and CDR2 FVKESK come from the germline V gene. CDR3 length: 15 residues. CDR3 sequence reads: CASSLPGQGRDEQFF. The CDR3 bases are TGTGCCAGCAGCCTACCCGGACAGGGTCGGGATGAGCAGTTCTTC.

This chain joins TRBV28 and TRBJ1-2; TRBD1 is a possible D gene (5 bases). Germline-derived CDR1 and CDR2 are MDHEN and SYDVKM. With 1 base removed from V and 8 bases from J, the gap between germline ends came to 11 bases. This CDR3 comprises 13 residues. The CDR3, as DNA: TGTGCCAGCAGTTTATCAGACAGTAAGGGCTACACCTTC. Encoded protein: CASSLSDSKGYTF.

V usage is TRBV11-1 and J usage is TRBJ2-7; the match to TRBD1 covers 10 bases. V shed 1 base and J 7 bases; nucleotides not matched to a gene: 10. CDR3 length: 16 residues. Germline values: CDR1 SGHAT, CDR2 FQDESV (reference sequence). For the CDR3, the DNA is TGTGCCAGCAGCTTAGGGTGGGACAGGGGTCCTCTGGAGCAGTACTTC. Its protein is CASSLGWDRGPLEQYF.

The chain carries TRBV6-5 and TRBJ1-5; 7 nucleotides align to TRBD1. Germline values: CDR1 MNHEY, CDR2 SVGAGI. V shed 6 bases, J shed 4 bases, and the junction held 9 bases outside the gene matches. The CDR3 spans 15 residues. This CDR3 is CASSYRQGMNQPQHF. CDR3 DNA sequence: TGTGCCAGCAGCTACCGACAGGGCATGAATCAGCCCCAGCATTTT.

This clone was picked up one time. The chain links TRBV4-3 to TRBJ2-1; 10 nucleotides align to TRBD2. The CDR3 has 16 residues. J gave up 4 bases and V 0 bases, and 3 bases lay outside the gene matches. Per germline, CDR1 LGHNA and CDR2 YSLEER. The CDR3 bases are TGCGCCAGCAGCCAAGAGCCGGGACTAGCGTACAATGAGCAGTTCTTC. This encodes CASSQEPGLAYNEQFF.

This rearrangement joins TRBV7-2 to TRBJ1-1; D uncertain. The CDR3 loop spans 15 amino acids. Trimming pared 1 base from V and 4 bases from J, leaving 13 bases between. Germline assignment: CDR1 SGHTA and CDR2 FQGNSA. The DNA for the CDR3 is TGTGCCAGCAGCTTAGGGGCGGGGAGTGTCACTGAAGCTTTCTTT. It translates to CASSLGAGSVTEAFF. The whole variable domain, remainder taken from reference TRBV7-2 and TRBJ1-1, is GAGVSQSPSNKVTEKGKDVELRCDPISGHTALYWYRQSLGQGLEFLIYFQGNSAPDKSGLPSDRFSAERTGGSVSTLTIQRTQQEDSAVYLCASSLGAGSVTEAFFGQGTRLTVV.

The genes are TRBV6-5 and TRBJ1-3; possibly TRBD1 for D (6 bases). Germline-derived CDR1 and CDR2 are MNHEY and SVGAGI. This CDR3 has 13 residues. The V and J ends lost 5 bases and 4 bases respectively, with 9 bases between them. The CDR3 here is CASSKTGGNTIYF. The CDR3 DNA is TGTGCCAGCAGTAAGACAGGAGGAAACACCATATATTTT.

The chain uses TRBV5-5 and TRBJ1-2, with a weak D call TRBD1 (5 bases). CDR3 length: 13 residues. The germline V gene has CDR1 SGHKS and CDR2 YYEKEE (reference sequence). The germline V and J ends were trimmed by 0 bases and 4 bases, with 7 bases remaining between them. The CDR3 loop is CASSLVTVYGYTF. The CDR3 DNA reads TGTGCCAGCAGCTTGGTGACAGTCTATGGCTACACCTTC. Complete variable domain (other parts from reference TRBV5-5 and TRBJ1-2): DAGVTQSPTHLIKTRGQQVTLRCSPISGHKSVSWYQQVLGQGPQFIFQYYEKEERGRGNFPDRFSARQFPNYSSELNVNALLLGDSALYLCASSLVTVYGYTFGSGTRLTVV.

V gene TRBV7-6 combines with J gene TRBJ1-6, with TRBD1 as a possible D gene (5 bases). CDR1 is SGHVS and CDR2 is FNYEAQ in the germline V gene. This CDR3 region has 15 residues. V lost 0 bases and J lost 6, with 9 bases in between. The CDR3 loop is CASSLAFQGNSPLHF. In DNA form, the CDR3 reads TGTGCCAGCAGCTTAGCTTTTCAGGGTAATTCACCCCTCCACTTT.

The rearrangement joins TRBV4-1 to TRBJ2-3, with D perhaps matching TRBD2 (6 bases). The CDR3 runs to 15 residues. CDR1 is MGHRA and CDR2 is YSYEKL in the germline V gene. The germline V and J ends were trimmed by 5 bases and 0 bases, with 12 bases remaining between them. The CDR3 region has the DNA TGCGCCAGCAGCAGACGGGGGACTAGCACAGATACGCAGTATTTT. This gives the protein CASSRRGTSTDTQYF.

The chain recombines TRBV28 with TRBJ1-5; 7 nucleotides agree with TRBD1. The CDR3 is made up of 14 amino acids. Trimming at V came to 6 bases and at J to 3 bases, leaving 5 bases not matched to a gene. Germline values: CDR1 MDHEN, CDR2 SYDVKM. DNA of the CDR3: TGTGCCAGCAGAACAGGGGTGGCCAATCAGCCCCAGCATTTT. Translating gives CASRTGVANQPQHF.

This sequence joins TRBV28 and TRBJ1-2; perhaps TRBD1 as D (5 bases). The CDR3 consists of 10 residues. Germline values: CDR1 MDHEN, CDR2 SYDVKM. The V and J ends lost 8 bases and 9 bases respectively, with 10 bases between them. This CDR3 reads CASGTGSYTF. CDR3 in DNA: TGTGCCAGCGGTACAGGAAGCTACACCTTC.

V gene TRBV9 combines with J gene TRBJ2-5; 8 bases fit TRBD1. CDR3 size: 15 residues. In germline, CDR1 is SGDLS, CDR2 YYNGEE. The trim removed 0 bases at V and 6 bases at J, leaving 7 bases unmatched. The CDR3 DNA reads TGTGCCAGCAGCGTAGGTGTCAGGGGGCCGCAGACCCAGTACTTC. This gives the protein CASSVGVRGPQTQYF. Supplemented by reference TRBV9 and TRBJ2-5, the full variable domain reads DSGVTQTPKHLITATGQRVTLRCSPRSGDLSVYWYQQSLDQGLQFLIQYYNGEERAKGNILERFSAQQFPDLHSELNLSSLELGDSALYFCASSVGVRGPQTQYFGPGTRLLVL.

This rearrangement joins TRBV4-1 to TRBJ1-4, with D hard to call. From germline, CDR1 is MGHRA and CDR2 YSYEKL. Trimming cost V 0 bases and J 6 bases, with 11 bases left between them. CDR3 length: 15 amino acids. DNA for the CDR3: TGCGCCAGCAGCCAAGATATCTCTACTTATGAAAAACTGTTTTTT. This translates into CASSQDISTYEKLFF.

The rearrangement links TRBV7-3 to TRBJ2-1, with TRBD2 as a possible D gene (5 bases). The V and J ends lost 4 bases and 8 bases respectively, with 15 bases between them. CDR1 is SGHTA and CDR2 is FQGTGA in the germline V gene. This CDR3 has 14 residues. The CDR3 loop reads CASSSTFPGDEQFF. The CDR3 region has the DNA TGTGCCAGCAGCTCGACTTTCCCCGGGGATGAGCAGTTCTTC.

This chain links TRBV6-2 or TRBV6-3 with TRBJ1-5, with D possibly TRBD1 on 5 matching bases. This CDR3 has 18 amino acids. V was pared by 2 bases and J by 2 bases, with 19 bases between. Germline values: CDR1 MNHEY, CDR2 SVGEGT. For the CDR3, the DNA is TGTGCCAGCAGTTACCCAGGGTTTGGAGTTTCAGGCAATCAGCCCCAGCATTTT. Translation gives CASSYPGFGVSGNQPQHF.

The V call is TRBV5-1, the J call TRBJ2-5; 8 bases line up with TRBD1. In germline, CDR1 is SGHRS, CDR2 YFSETQ. The junction had 6 bases not matched to a gene; V was cut back by 0 bases and J by 5 bases. The CDR3 covers 15 residues. The CDR3, as DNA: TGCGCCAGCAGCTTGGAAGGTACAGGGGGGGAGACCCAGTACTTC. This codes for CASSLEGTGGETQYF.

The chain has TRBV4-3 and TRBJ2-7; TRBD2 matches 7 bases. The CDR3 is 15 residues long. V lost 1 base, J lost 2 bases, and 5 bases stayed unmatched. Germline assignment: CDR1 LGHNA and CDR2 YSLEER. The CDR3 DNA follows: TGCGCCAGCAGCCAAGGTACGGGAGGAGCCTACGAGCAGTACTTC. It yields the protein CASSQGTGGAYEQYF.